This T cell receptor (beta chain) is from a study of cytomegalovirus exposure and HLA in healthy donors. Findings and limits, study-wide: Researchers reported in a later analysis that a missense DCLRE1C variant was tied to TCR beta V- and J-gene trimming. Further analysis was carried out later, and it showed several of the most significant clusters appearing linked to common viral pathogens.

This clone has a single count. Its antigen is still unknown. PCR involved 60 Vbeta and 13 Jbeta primers. Clones were sequenced by immunoSEQ multiplex PCR, and TCRdb holds only the in-frame ones, with some missing. The table shows 160,000 or so clones, with around 80% occurring only once. V shed 2 bases and J shed 6 bases, with 16 bases lying between them. The CDR3 extends over 15 amino acids. Germline CDR1 reads SGHAT; CDR2 reads FQNNGV. The gene calls are TRBV11-2 and TRBJ1-1; possible D gene TRBD1, 5 bases. The specimen sequenced was PBMCs. The TCR sequence derives from a female donor in good health and CMV-seronegative. CDR3 amino acids: CASSLTRTTFAEAFF. In DNA, the CDR3 is TGTGCCAGCAGCTTAACCCGGACAACATTCGCTGAAGCTTTCTTT. The full variable domain, completed using reference TRBV11-2 and TRBJ1-1, is EAGVAQSPRYKIIEKRQSVAFWCNPISGHATLYWYQQILGQGPKLLIQFQNNGVVDDSQLPKDRFSAERLKGVDSTLKIQPAKLEDSAVYLCASSLTRTTFAEAFFGQGTRLTVV.